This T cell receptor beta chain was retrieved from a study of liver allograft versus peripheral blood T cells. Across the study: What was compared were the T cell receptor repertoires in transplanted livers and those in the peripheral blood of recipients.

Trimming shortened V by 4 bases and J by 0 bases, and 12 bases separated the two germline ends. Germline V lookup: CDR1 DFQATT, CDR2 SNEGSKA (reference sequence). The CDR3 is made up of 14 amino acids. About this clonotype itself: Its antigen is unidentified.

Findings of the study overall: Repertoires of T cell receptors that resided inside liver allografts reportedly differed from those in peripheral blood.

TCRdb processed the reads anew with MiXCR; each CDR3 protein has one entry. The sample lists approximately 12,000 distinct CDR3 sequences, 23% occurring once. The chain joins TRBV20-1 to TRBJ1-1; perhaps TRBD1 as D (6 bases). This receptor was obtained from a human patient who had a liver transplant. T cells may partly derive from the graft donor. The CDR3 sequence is CSAKATGLNTEAFF. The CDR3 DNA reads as TGCAGTGCTAAAGCGACAGGCCTGAACACTGAAGCTTTCTTT.